This TCR beta chain was sequenced for a study of vaccination effects on CD4 cells after COVID-19 (dated by TCRdb to the early 2020s). For the wider study: Participants received two doses of either the BNT162b2 or the mRNA-1273 mRNA SARS-CoV-2 vaccine. In both COVID-19 convalescent patients and infection-naive vaccine recipients, the study compared SARS-CoV-2 spike-specific CD4+ TCR repertoires from before mRNA vaccination with those from after it. A total of more than 8 COVID-19 convalescent patients and 4 SARS-CoV-2-naive healthy vaccine recipients were included in the full study. In the study, cultures from other donors were sequenced using the Oncomine TCR Beta short-read assay on an Illumina iSeq 100.

The library was generated by the immunoSEQ multiplex PCR assay. DNA from the CD4+ T cells that had been cultured and isolated underwent TCR beta CDR3 sequencing. As for the original processing: Non-productive TCR sequences were discarded, and reads were trimmed to the CDR3 region, with only CDR3s of 7 or more amino acids retained. Antigen-specific clonotypes were identified using the MANAFEST web app by comparison of expansion in peptide wells against reference cultures. For clones to be considered positive, expansion at FDR<0.05 versus reference and all other wells, an odds ratio above 5, and a frequency above 0.1% in two replicate wells were required. A clonotype was defined as cross-reactive if the clonotype was significantly expanded both in SARS-CoV-2 spike wells and in at least one common cold coronavirus spike condition. CDR3 similarity was assessed by Levenshtein distance with the stringdist R package, and unrooted trees were built with ape in R 3.6.1. The immuneACCESS repertoire file appears here via TCRdb, limited to in-frame rearrangements. These files lack a portion of the clones; in checked studies, under half of the deficit traces to unresolved V genes, and the cause of the others is not known. V and J calls and clone size follow that table, whereas D and trimming were derived from the DNA. The sample has roughly 33,000 clones on record, 55% to 85% of them singletons. Jointly, the top ten make up under 30% of the sample.

General conclusions and limits of the study: Both infection-induced and vaccine-induced clones contracted markedly at late post-vaccination timepoints, which is consistent with waning T cell responses. The study was limited by a small number of convalescent patients and lacked early post-infection timepoints. In healthy vaccine recipients, vaccine-induced clones were almost all SARS-CoV-2 mono-reactive, with only 1 of 255 cross-reactive with common cold coronaviruses.

Points on this clone: Its antigen is still unknown. There are no base qualities to consult, and no much larger clone falls within one base.

In the ViraFEST assay, PBMC were stimulated with viral peptide pools, and antigen-specific CD4+ T cell clonotypes were then identified by expansion using TCR sequencing. After about 9 days of culture, CD4+ T cells were isolated with the EasySep CD4+ T cell isolation kit. None of the healthy vaccine recipients had a prior SARS-CoV-2 infection, which was confirmed by nucleocapsid antibody tests that came back negative both before and after vaccination. Approximately 2.1 million PBMC per well were cultured in IMDM with roughly 5% human AB serum, 9 to 10 IU/ml IL-2 and gentamicin, plus 10 ug/ml peptides. On days 3 and 7, half of the culture medium was replaced with fresh IL-2-containing medium. Unless otherwise noted, each peptide stimulation condition was cultured in triplicate wells. PBMC were separated from whole blood using Ficoll-Paque Plus gradient centrifugation and were then either cryopreserved at -140C or used fresh. Overlapping peptide pools spanned the spike proteins of SARS-CoV-2 and the common cold coronaviruses HCoV-NL63, HCoV-OC43 and HCoV-229E. Genomic DNA was extracted from cultured CD4+ T cells with the QIAamp micro DNA kit.

The material sequenced was CD4+ T cells from PBMCs cultured with HCoV-OC43 spike peptides, taken before COVID-19 vaccination. In the paper's terms, the cell subset or site label means: HCoV-OC43 spike overlapping peptide pool stimulation. This clonotype was sampled from a human donor who received a COVID-19 vaccine.

The CDR3 in this case is CASSSRTSGQETQYF. The bases are TGTGCCAGCAGTTCTCGGACTAGCGGGCAAGAGACCCAGTACTTC. The V and J segments used are TRBV27 and TRBJ2-5; TRBD2 lines up with 11 middle nucleotides. As encoded in the germline V gene (reference sequence), CDR1 is MNHEY while CDR2 is SMNVEV. The CDR3 spans 15 residues, from the cysteine through the phenylalanine. Only CDR3 DNA remains: 45 bases, in frame from the first base. The V end gives up 4 bases and the J end 2 bases, leaving 3 bases in the junction not matched to a gene.